This T cell receptor (beta chain) was recorded in a study of blood T cells in healthy people across ages. Regarding the study as a whole: Older individuals had lower TCR beta diversity per million T cells (the decline was roughly linear).

This clonotype came up a few times. Its matching antigen is unknown. Using a J-beta primer mix together with a sample-barcoded 5' primer, a second PCR was run for 7 to 11 cycles. Researchers report that a template-switch adaptor with 12 random nucleotides tagged each cDNA molecule. From the 5' RACE reads, TCRdb called clonotypes with MiXCR, one entry per CDR3 protein. Of hundreds of thousands of distinct CDR3 sequences in the sample, about 42% were seen once. Peripheral blood, approximately 10 milliliters per donor, was collected. The V end was cut by 3 bases, the J end by 1 base, with 13 bases between. Germline V lookup: CDR1 DFQATT, CDR2 SNEGSKA (reference sequence). The CDR3 covers 15 residues.

This TCR was sampled from an elderly man in good health. The chain joins TRBV20-1 to TRBJ2-1; no reliable D call. Sequences were obtained from blood. The CDR3 DNA is TGCAGTGCTAGTTCTATGGCTGCGTCCTACAATGAGCAGTTCTTC. Protein product: CSASSMAASYNEQFF.